What follows is one T cell receptor beta chain and its context. Its antigen is still unknown. The data belong to a study of chemoradiotherapy in HPV16-positive cancers. About the study: Candidate HPV-specific T-cell clones and common TCR motifs came from functional assays in a couple of HPV16-positive patients. Overall study results and limits: Only a couple of HPV16-positive patients supplied the functional HPV-specificity definition.

Germline V gives CDR1 MRHNA, CDR2 SNTAGT. This CDR3 spans 13 amino acids. The ends were cut back, 3 bases at V and 5 bases at J, with 8 bases in the middle. Assay: immunoSEQ multiplex PCR; the TCRdb copy retains only in-frame clones and omits some. This table has around 33,000 clones, roughly nine tenths appearing once. Over chemoradiotherapy, repertoires were sampled more than once. The chain employs TRBV6-4 and TRBJ2-1; a possible D gene is TRBD1 (6 bases). The TCR originated in a human donor with HPV-associated anogenital cancer. Sequencing used blood, obtained from a patient who underwent chemoradiotherapy. The CDR3 loop is CASSEGTHNEQFF. CDR3 coding DNA: TGTGCCAGCAGTGAGGGGACACACAATGAGCAGTTCTTC.